This T cell receptor (beta chain) comes out of a study of blood T cell repertoires in COVID-19. Study information: Acute and convalescent COVID-19 specimens originated in the United States, Italy and Spain. T cells, B-cell-depleted T cells, or PBMCs provided the cDNA or gDNA that served as material.

Deletions cut 4 bases from V and 11 bases from J, with 17 bases between. The CDR3 length is 13 residues. Germline V gene data show CDR1 as LGHDT and CDR2 as YNNKEL (reference sequence). In the source study's methods: Reference gene primer amplification gave estimated nucleated cell counts. Only in-frame clones appear in the TCRdb table, and some are missing; sequencing was by immunoSEQ multiplex PCR. D and trimming were read from the DNA, whereas the V and J calls and clone size are those reported in that table. The table lists 95,000 to 100,000 clones, 86% of them singletons, with less than 2% in the top ten. This clone was recorded once.

The receptor's source is an older man with acute or convalescent COVID-19. The chain combines TRBV3-1 (or the pseudogene TRBV3-2) with TRBJ1-1; the D is unclear. Sequenced material: peripheral blood. The chain's CDR3 is CASSLRSPSSAFF. CDR3 in DNA: TGTGCCAGCAGCCTTAGAAGTCCATCGTCCGCTTTCTTT.